This record concerns one T cell receptor (beta chain) sequence. As yet, its antigen is unknown. V was clipped by 0 bases and J by 0 bases, with 9 bases between them. This CDR3 region has 15 residues. Germline CDR1 is SGHRS and CDR2 is YFSETQ. The data were taken from a study of a mutant IDH1 vaccine in newly diagnosed glioma. Study-wide background: Vaccination was launched 4-6 weeks after radiotherapy alone, or with temozolomide cycles. Before enrollment, the patients had been treated with radiotherapy alone, temozolomide alone, or both together. Most of them had received both. Study-wide results and limits: Top-clonotype changes in peripheral T cells seemed unrelated to pseudoprogression.

Specified time point: week 35, safety follow-up. Doses of 300 ug of mutant IDH1 20-mer peptide were given with topical imiquimod. TCRdb keeps only in-frame clones here, not all; method: immunoSEQ multiplex PCR. This repertoire shows about 50,000 clones, around four fifths found once; its top ten account for approximately 4.5%. This clonotype was obtained from a woman in her late teens or twenties with glioma. The input for sequencing was PBMCs, taken from a glioma patient whose treatment included an IDH1 peptide vaccine. This rearrangement joins TRBV5-1 to TRBJ1-1, with D perhaps matching TRBD1 (5 bases). The CDR3 DNA follows: TGCGCCAGCAGCTTGGGTGGGGGGGTGAACACTGAAGCTTTCTTT. Translating gives CASSLGGGVNTEAFF. Combining the CDR3 with reference TRBV5-1 and TRBJ1-1 gives the whole variable domain KAGVTQTPRYLIKTRGQQVTLSCSPISGHRSVSWYQQTPGQGLQFLFEYFSETQRNKGNFPGRFSGRQFSNSRSEMNVSTLELGDSALYLCASSLGGGVNTEAFFGQGTRLTVV.